These 26 T cell receptor beta chains were sequenced from one sample in a study of Ad26.COV2.S vaccination and SARS-CoV-2 variants. The treatment is: some 19 received Ad26.COV2.S at low or high dose, single or two shots; about five received placebo; per-sample allocation not given. Samples came from day 63 after the first vaccine or placebo injection. Here immunoSEQ multiplex PCR was the method, and the copy in TCRdb shows in-frame clones only, minus some. In the table there are around 300,000 clones, about 85% of which are singletons. The input for sequencing was peripheral blood, taken in a trial of Ad26.COV2.S vaccine versus placebo. These receptors were collected from a person aged 18-60 years who received the Ad26.COV2.S COVID-19 vaccine or a placebo.

The J gene is TRBJ1-1, the V gene TRBV10-3, with 9 positions matching TRBD1. Germline V gives CDR1 ENHRY, CDR2 SYGVKD. This CDR3 spans 15 amino acids. V lost 10 bases and J lost 4; bases outside the gene matches: 13. CDR3 in DNA: TGTGCCACTAAGCCGGGACAGGGAGAAAGCACTGAAGCTTTCTTT. Translation gives CATKPGQGESTEAFF.

The rearrangement links TRBV5-5 to TRBJ2-1; D is perhaps TRBD2 (5 bases). Germline-derived CDR1 and CDR2 are SGHKS and YYEKEE (reference sequence). The CDR3 is 15 residues long. V was trimmed by 1 base and J by 9 bases, leaving 17 bases between them. The CDR3 DNA reads TGTGCCAGCAGCTTGATTTCAGGCGCTGGAGGTGAGCAGTTCTTC. Translation: CASSLISGAGGEQFF.

J is TRBJ1-1 and V is TRBV7-6, with 7 bases matching TRBD1. The germline V gene has CDR1 SGHVS and CDR2 FNYEAQ. This CDR3 spans 15 amino acids. The ends lost 4 bases at V and 1 base at J; junction bases unmatched: 6. The CDR3 sequence: CASSWIGTENTEAFF. CDR3 sequence (DNA): TGTGCCAGCAGCTGGATAGGGACAGAGAACACTGAAGCTTTCTTT.

The gene calls are TRBV5-1 and TRBJ2-3, with 8 bases fitting TRBD2. The V and J ends lost 5 bases and 2 bases, in that order; junction bases with no gene match: 13. This CDR3 region has 17 residues. In germline, CDR1 is SGHRS, CDR2 YFSETQ. CDR3 bases: TGCGCCAGCAGTCCCGCGGGGGGACTGCCCCTCACAGATACGCAGTATTTT. It specifies CASSPAGGLPLTDTQYF.

The chain joins TRBV7-8 to TRBJ2-1; D is possibly TRBD1 or TRBD2 (6 bases each). Looked up from germline, CDR1 is SGHVS and CDR2 is FQNEAQ. This CDR3 is 17 amino acids long. Trimming cost V 5 bases and J 0 bases, with 17 bases left between them. This chain's CDR3 is CASSRRGTQSSYNEQFF. Here the CDR3 DNA reads TGTGCCAGCAGCCGGAGGGGGACCCAAAGCTCCTACAATGAGCAGTTCTTC.

The V gene is TRBV2, the J gene TRBJ2-1; maybe TRBD1 (6 bases). V lost 10 bases to trimming and J lost 4 bases, with 26 bases between them. Germline CDR1 and CDR2: SNHLY and FYNNEI. There are 17 residues in the CDR3. CDR3 protein: CATPSGAGQLVYNEQFF. The CDR3 coding sequence is TGTGCCACCCCAAGTGGAGCCGGACAGCTAGTTTACAATGAGCAGTTCTTC. Variable domain in full (rest from reference TRBV2 and TRBJ2-1): EPEVTQTPSHQVTQMGQEVILRCVPISNHLYFYWYRQILGQKVEFLVSFYNNEISEKSEIFDDQFSVERPDGSNFTLKIRSTKLEDSAMYFCATPSGAGQLVYNEQFFGPGTRLTVL.

V is TRBV7-9 and J is TRBJ1-3; 8 nucleotides align to TRBD1. This CDR3 region has 19 residues. Germline V gives CDR1 SEHNR, CDR2 FQNEAQ (reference sequence). The V segment lost 3 bases and the J segment 1 base; nucleotides outside the gene matches: 14. CDR3 loop: CASSLRVDREGFSGNTIYF. The CDR3 DNA follows: TGTGCCAGCAGCTTGCGAGTGGACAGGGAAGGTTTTTCTGGAAACACCATATATTTT.

This chain uses TRBV10-2 with TRBJ1-5; no reliable D call. Germline-derived CDR1 and CDR2 are WSHSY and SAAADI. This CDR3 is built from 13 residues. V was pared by 3 bases and J by 2 bases, with 5 bases between. As DNA, the CDR3 is TGCGCCAGCAGTGATCAGGGCAATCAGCCCCAGCATTTT. It yields the protein CASSDQGNQPQHF.

This clone has just one count. The chain is built from TRBV6-2 or TRBV6-3 and TRBJ1-1, with no clear D. The CDR3 runs 14 residues. Germline V lookup: CDR1 MNHEY, CDR2 SVGEGT. V lost 5 bases, J lost 1 base, and 11 bases lay in between. The CDR3 is CASSTTWGNTEAFF. In nucleotides, the CDR3 is TGTGCCAGCAGTACTACCTGGGGGAACACTGAAGCTTTCTTT.

The chain joins TRBV6-2 or TRBV6-3 to TRBJ2-1; 13 positions match TRBD2. This CDR3 has 16 amino acids. V lost 6 bases and J lost 2; bases outside the gene matches: 4. Germline V gives CDR1 MNHEY, CDR2 SVGEGT. For the CDR3, the DNA is TGTGCCAGCAGCGCCGGGACTAGCGGGACCTACAATGAGCAGTTCTTC. Amino acid sequence: CASSAGTSGTYNEQFF.

This sequence joins TRBV19 and TRBJ2-3; 10 bases agree with TRBD2. Germline CDR1 is LNHDA and CDR2 is SQIVND (reference sequence). The CDR3 sequence is 17 residues long. Trimming removed 2 bases from V and 4 bases from J; junction bases left unmatched: 9. The CDR3 DNA is TGTGCCAGTAGTATACGCTGGCTAGCGGGAGTAGCAGATACGCAGTATTTT. Its translation: CASSIRWLAGVADTQYF.

The chain uses TRBV3-1 (or the pseudogene TRBV3-2) and TRBJ2-1; no reliable D call. The V and J ends lost 1 base and 0 bases respectively, with 10 bases between them. Germline V gene lookup returns CDR1 LGHDT and CDR2 YNNKEL (reference sequence). The CDR3 length is 16 residues. CDR3 coding DNA: TGTGCCAGCAGCCAAGTACGCTATAGCTCCTACAATGAGCAGTTCTTC. It specifies CASSQVRYSSYNEQFF.

The DNA for the CDR3 is TGTGCCACCAGCAGAGCAAGGGTCGGGGAGCTGTTTTTT. This codes for CATSRARVGELFF. The rearrangement links TRBV15 to TRBJ2-2, with no clear D. The CDR3 covers 13 residues. CDR1 and CDR2 (germline): LNHNV, YYDKDF (reference sequence). The germline V and J ends were trimmed by 1 base and 7 bases, with 7 bases remaining between them.

The table lists this clone with a few counts. The J gene is TRBJ1-3, the V gene TRBV6-1; D may be TRBD1 (5 bases). The CDR3 has 16 residues. From germline, CDR1 is MNHNS and CDR2 SASEGT. Trimming removed 0 bases at V and 2 bases at J, with 11 bases between. CDR3 sequence: CASSEAYSGPGNTIYF. In nucleotides, the CDR3 is TGTGCCAGCAGTGAAGCCTACTCGGGACCTGGAAACACCATATATTTT.

The gene calls are TRBV19 and TRBJ2-1; the match to TRBD2 covers 7 bases. Germline CDR1 and CDR2: LNHDA and SQIVND (reference sequence). The CDR3 is made up of 14 amino acids. The ends lost 1 base at V and 6 bases at J; junction bases unmatched: 3. This chain's CDR3 is CASSIAGGSNEQFF. The CDR3 DNA is TGTGCCAGTAGTATAGCGGGAGGATCCAATGAGCAGTTCTTC.

The rearrangement uses TRBV6-2 or TRBV6-3 and TRBJ2-2; the match to TRBD2 covers 13 bases. CDR1 is MNHEY and CDR2 is SVGEGT in the germline V gene. There are 16 residues in the CDR3. The junction had 4 bases not matched to a gene; V was cut back by 5 bases and J by 4 bases. Written as DNA, the CDR3 is TGTGCCAGCAGTCGGACTAGCGGGGGTGGCACCGGGGAGCTGTTTTTT. Encoded protein: CASSRTSGGGTGELFF.

V is TRBV5-4 and J is TRBJ2-3; TRBD2 agrees at 7 bases. The junction had 8 bases not matched to a gene; V was cut back by 1 base and J by 0 bases. The CDR3 is 17 amino acids. CDR1 SGHNT and CDR2 YYREEE come from the germline V gene (reference sequence). The CDR3 here is CASSLLSSSGSTDTQYF. CDR3 nucleotides: TGTGCCAGCAGCTTGTTGAGTTCTAGCGGCAGCACAGATACGCAGTATTTT.

This clone was picked up one time. The V and J genes are TRBV7-3 and TRBJ1-1; D uncertain. V lost 6 bases to trimming and J lost 1 base, with 9 bases between them. There are 13 residues in the CDR3. CDR1 is SGHTA, CDR2 FQGTGA, per germline. CDR3 nucleotides: TGTGCCAGCAGGGACCTTCGGAACACTGAAGCTTTCTTT. Its translation is CASRDLRNTEAFF.

This chain links TRBV3-1 (or the pseudogene TRBV3-2) with TRBJ1-6; possibly TRBD1 for D (6 bases). Trimming took 1 base from V and 9 from J, leaving 13 bases between them. The CDR3 covers 15 residues. From germline, CDR1 is LGHDT and CDR2 YNNKEL (reference sequence). The CDR3 nucleotides are TGTGCCAGCAGCCAAGGGCGGGGGCCGATTTCACCCCTCCACTTT. This sequence encodes CASSQGRGPISPLHF.

CDR3 in amino acids: CASSYGGGNQPQHF. As DNA, the CDR3 is TGTGCCAGCAGTTACGGCGGGGGCAATCAGCCCCAGCATTTT. This sequence joins TRBV6-2 or TRBV6-3 and TRBJ1-5; D ambiguous. V was pared by 2 bases and J by 2 bases, with 7 bases between. The CDR3 spans 14 residues. Germline V gene data show CDR1 as MNHEY and CDR2 as SVGEGT.

This sequence joins TRBV9 and TRBJ2-1; the D call may be TRBD1 or TRBD2 (5 bases each). CDR3 length: 13 amino acids. V shed 7 bases and J shed 10 bases, with 18 bases lying between them. Germline-derived CDR1 and CDR2 are SGDLS and YYNGEE. The CDR3 loop reads CASGGELYSEQFF. In nucleotides, the CDR3 is TGTGCCAGCGGGGGAGAACTTTATTCGGAGCAGTTCTTC.

This chain uses TRBV7-2 with TRBJ1-6; D is undetermined. V shed 5 bases and J shed 7 bases, with 15 bases lying between them. Germline V gene lookup returns CDR1 SGHTA and CDR2 FQGNSA. This CDR3 is built from 15 residues. The CDR3 loop is CASSPVAFGNSPLHF. In DNA, the CDR3 is TGTGCCAGCAGCCCCGTGGCTTTCGGGAATTCACCCCTCCACTTT.

The chain uses TRBV9 and TRBJ1-3; a weak D match, TRBD1 (5 bases). The ends were cut back, 1 base at V and 4 bases at J, with 12 bases in the middle. Looked up from germline, CDR1 is SGDLS and CDR2 is YYNGEE. The CDR3 contains 15 residues. CDR3 amino acids: CASSVLEGTGNTIYF. The CDR3 DNA follows: TGTGCCAGCAGCGTATTGGAGGGGACCGGAAACACCATATATTTT. Combining the CDR3 with reference TRBV9 and TRBJ1-3 gives the whole variable domain DSGVTQTPKHLITATGQRVTLRCSPRSGDLSVYWYQQSLDQGLQFLIQYYNGEERAKGNILERFSAQQFPDLHSELNLSSLELGDSALYFCASSVLEGTGNTIYFGEGSWLTVV.

The chain joins TRBV30 to TRBJ1-2; 7 bases are a match to TRBD1. This CDR3 contains 12 residues. CDR1 GTSNPN and CDR2 SVGIG come from the germline V gene (reference sequence). Germline trimming cut 5 bases from V and 6 bases from J; bases unmatched to any gene: 6. CDR3 in DNA: TGTGCCTGGCGGGACAGTGCCGATGGCTACACCTTC. It translates to CAWRDSADGYTF.

In DNA form, the CDR3 reads TGTGCCAGCAGCCAAGACCACGGGGAGCTGTTTTTT. This gives the protein CASSQDHGELFF. The V gene is TRBV14, the J gene TRBJ2-2; D unresolved. The CDR3 totals 12 residues. Germline CDR1 reads SGHDN; CDR2 reads FVKESK. V was cut by 0 bases and J by 7 bases, with 3 bases left in between.

Details on this clone: This sample also contains other DNA sequences that code for the same CDR3. The CDR3 loop is CASSLRGGNQPQHF. CDR3 sequence (DNA): TGTGCCAGCAGCTTGAGGGGTGGCAATCAGCCCCAGCATTTT. The V and J genes are TRBV5-4 and TRBJ1-5, with D possibly TRBD1 on 5 matching bases. The germline V gene has CDR1 SGHNT and CDR2 YYREEE (reference sequence). The CDR3 spans 14 residues. With 1 base removed from V and 2 bases from J, the gap between germline ends came to 7 bases.